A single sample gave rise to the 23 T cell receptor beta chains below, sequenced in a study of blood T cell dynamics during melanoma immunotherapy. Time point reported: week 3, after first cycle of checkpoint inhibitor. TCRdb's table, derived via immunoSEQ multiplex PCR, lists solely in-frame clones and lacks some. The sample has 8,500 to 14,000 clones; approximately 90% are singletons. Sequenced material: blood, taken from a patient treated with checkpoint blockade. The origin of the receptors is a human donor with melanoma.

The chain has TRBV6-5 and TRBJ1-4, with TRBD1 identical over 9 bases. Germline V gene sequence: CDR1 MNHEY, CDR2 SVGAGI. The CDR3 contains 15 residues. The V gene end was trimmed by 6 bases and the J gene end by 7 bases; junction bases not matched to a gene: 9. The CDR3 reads CASRRTGTGFEKLFF. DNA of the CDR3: TGTGCCAGCAGACGGACCGGGACAGGGTTTGAAAAACTGTTTTTT.

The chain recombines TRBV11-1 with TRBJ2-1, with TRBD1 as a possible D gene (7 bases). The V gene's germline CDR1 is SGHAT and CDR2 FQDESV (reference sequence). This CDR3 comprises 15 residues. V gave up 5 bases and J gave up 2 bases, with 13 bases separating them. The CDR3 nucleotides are TGTGCCAGCAGCCCGGAGGGACAGCCCTACAATGAGCAGTTCTTC. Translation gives CASSPEGQPYNEQFF.

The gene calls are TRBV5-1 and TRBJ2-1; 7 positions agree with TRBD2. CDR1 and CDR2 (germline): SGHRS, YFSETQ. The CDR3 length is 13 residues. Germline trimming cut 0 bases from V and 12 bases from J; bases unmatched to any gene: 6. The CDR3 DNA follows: TGCGCCAGCAGCTTGGGGGGAGGGAAACGGCAGTTCTTC. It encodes CASSLGGGKRQFF.

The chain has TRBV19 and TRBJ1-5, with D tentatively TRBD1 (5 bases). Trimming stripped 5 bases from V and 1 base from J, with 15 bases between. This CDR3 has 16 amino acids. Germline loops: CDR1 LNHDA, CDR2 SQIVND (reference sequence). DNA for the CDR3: TGTGCCAGTAGTCCCCCCCACGGGGGGAGCAATCAGCCCCAGCATTTT. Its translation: CASSPPHGGSNQPQHF.

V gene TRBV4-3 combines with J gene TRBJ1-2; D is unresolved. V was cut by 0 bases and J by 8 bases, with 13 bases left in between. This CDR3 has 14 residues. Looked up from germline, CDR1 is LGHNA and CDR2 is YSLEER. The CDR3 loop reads CASSQEVLPRGYTF. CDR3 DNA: TGCGCCAGCAGCCAAGAGGTCCTACCTAGAGGCTACACCTTC.

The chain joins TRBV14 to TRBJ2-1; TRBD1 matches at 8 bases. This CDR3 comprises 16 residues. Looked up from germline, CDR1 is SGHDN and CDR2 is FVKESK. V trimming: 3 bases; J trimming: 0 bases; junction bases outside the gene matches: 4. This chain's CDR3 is CASSHRGLGSYNEQFF. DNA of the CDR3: TGTGCCAGCAGCCACAGGGGGCTGGGCTCCTACAATGAGCAGTTCTTC.

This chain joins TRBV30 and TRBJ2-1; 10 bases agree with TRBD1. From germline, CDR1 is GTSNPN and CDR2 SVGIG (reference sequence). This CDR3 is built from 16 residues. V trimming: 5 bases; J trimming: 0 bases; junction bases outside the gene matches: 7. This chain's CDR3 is CAWEPGQGPSYNEQFF. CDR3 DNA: TGTGCCTGGGAACCGGGACAGGGGCCCTCCTACAATGAGCAGTTCTTC.

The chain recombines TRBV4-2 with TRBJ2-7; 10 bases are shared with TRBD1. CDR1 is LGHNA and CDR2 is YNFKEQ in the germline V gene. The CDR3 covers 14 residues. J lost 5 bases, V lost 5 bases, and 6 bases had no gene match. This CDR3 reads CASSGDRGLDEQYF. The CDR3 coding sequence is TGTGCCAGCAGCGGAGACAGGGGGCTCGACGAGCAGTACTTC.

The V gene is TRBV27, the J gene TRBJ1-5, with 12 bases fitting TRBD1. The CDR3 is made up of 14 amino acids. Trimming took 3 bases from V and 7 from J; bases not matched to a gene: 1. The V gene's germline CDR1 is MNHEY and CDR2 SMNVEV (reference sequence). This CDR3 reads CASSFGTGGQPQHF. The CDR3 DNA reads TGTGCCAGCAGTTTCGGGACAGGGGGCCAGCCCCAGCATTTT.

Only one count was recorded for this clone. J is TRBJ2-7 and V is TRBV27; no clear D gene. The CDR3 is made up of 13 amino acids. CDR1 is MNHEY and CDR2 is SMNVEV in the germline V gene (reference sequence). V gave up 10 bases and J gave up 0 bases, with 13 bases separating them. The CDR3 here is CATSRDRSYEQYF. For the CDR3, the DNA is TGTGCCACCTCAAGAGACCGCTCCTACGAGCAGTACTTC.

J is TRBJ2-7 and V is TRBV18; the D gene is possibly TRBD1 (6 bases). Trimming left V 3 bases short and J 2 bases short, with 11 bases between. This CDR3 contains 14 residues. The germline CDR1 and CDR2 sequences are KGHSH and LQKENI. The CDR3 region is CASSPATGPYEQYF. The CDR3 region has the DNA TGTGCCAGCTCACCCGCGACAGGTCCCTACGAGCAGTACTTC.

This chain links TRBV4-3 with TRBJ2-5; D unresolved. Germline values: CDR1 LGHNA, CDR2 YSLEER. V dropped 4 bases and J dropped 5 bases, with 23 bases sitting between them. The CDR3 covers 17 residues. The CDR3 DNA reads TGCGCCAGCAGCCGCCACCGCCGGCAGGACCTAGGGGAGACCCAGTACTTC. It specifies CASSRHRRQDLGETQYF.

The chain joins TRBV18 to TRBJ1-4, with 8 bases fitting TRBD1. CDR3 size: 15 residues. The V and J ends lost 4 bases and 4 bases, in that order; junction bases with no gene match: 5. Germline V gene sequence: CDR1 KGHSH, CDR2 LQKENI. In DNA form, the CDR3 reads TGTGCCAGCTCACGGGGGACAGGACGTAATGAAAAACTGTTTTTT. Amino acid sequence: CASSRGTGRNEKLFF.

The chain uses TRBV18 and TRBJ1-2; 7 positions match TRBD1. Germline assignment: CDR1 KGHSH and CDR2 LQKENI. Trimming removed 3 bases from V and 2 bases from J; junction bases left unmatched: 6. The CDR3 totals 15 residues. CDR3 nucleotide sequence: TGTGCCAGCTCACCCACCGGGACAGAGAACTATGGCTACACCTTC. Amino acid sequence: CASSPTGTENYGYTF.

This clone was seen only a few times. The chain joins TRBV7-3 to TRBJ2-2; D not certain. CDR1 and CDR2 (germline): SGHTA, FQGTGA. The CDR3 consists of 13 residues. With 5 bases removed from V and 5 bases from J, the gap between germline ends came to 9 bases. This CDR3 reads CASSRTATGELFF. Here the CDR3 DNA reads TGTGCCAGCAGCCGGACGGCAACCGGGGAGCTGTTTTTT.

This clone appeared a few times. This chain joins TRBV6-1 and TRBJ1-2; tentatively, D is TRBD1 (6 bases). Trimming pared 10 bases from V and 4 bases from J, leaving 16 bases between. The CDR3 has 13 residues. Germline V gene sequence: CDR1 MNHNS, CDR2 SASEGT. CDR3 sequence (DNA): TGTGCCACCCGCCGGGACAACCGCTATGGCTACACCTTC. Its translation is CATRRDNRYGYTF.

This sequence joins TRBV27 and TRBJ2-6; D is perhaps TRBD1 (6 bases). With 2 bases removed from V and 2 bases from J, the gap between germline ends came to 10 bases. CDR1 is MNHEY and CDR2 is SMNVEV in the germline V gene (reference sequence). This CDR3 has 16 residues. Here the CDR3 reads CASSLAPGAGANVLTF. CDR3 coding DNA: TGTGCCAGCAGTTTAGCGCCAGGGGCTGGGGCCAACGTCCTGACTTTC. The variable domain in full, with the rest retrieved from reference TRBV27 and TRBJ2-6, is EAQVTQNPRYLITVTGKKLTVTCSQNMNHEYMSWYRQDPGLGLRQIYYSMNVEVTDKGDVPEGYKVSRKEKRNFPLILESPSPNQTSLYFCASSLAPGAGANVLTFGAGSRLTVL.

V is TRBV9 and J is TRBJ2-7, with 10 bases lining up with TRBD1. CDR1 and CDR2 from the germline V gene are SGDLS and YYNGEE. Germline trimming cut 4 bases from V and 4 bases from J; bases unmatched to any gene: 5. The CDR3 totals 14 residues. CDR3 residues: CASSNRDRGYEQYF. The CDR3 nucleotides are TGTGCCAGCAGCAACCGGGACAGGGGTTACGAGCAGTACTTC.

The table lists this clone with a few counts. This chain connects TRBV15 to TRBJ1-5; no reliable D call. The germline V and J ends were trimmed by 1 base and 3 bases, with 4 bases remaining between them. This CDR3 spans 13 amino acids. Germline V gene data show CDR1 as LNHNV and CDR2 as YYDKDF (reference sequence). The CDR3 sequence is CATSRVVNQPQHF. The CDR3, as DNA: TGTGCCACCAGCAGAGTTGTCAATCAGCCCCAGCATTTT.

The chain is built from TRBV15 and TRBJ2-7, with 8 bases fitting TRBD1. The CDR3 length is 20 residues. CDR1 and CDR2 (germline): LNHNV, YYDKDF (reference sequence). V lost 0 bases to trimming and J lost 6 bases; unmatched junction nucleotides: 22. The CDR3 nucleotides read TGTGCCACCAGCAGAGATCGGGGGCAGGGGAAGGTCGAGCAGGGGGCCGAGCAGTACTTC. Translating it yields CATSRDRGQGKVEQGAEQYF.

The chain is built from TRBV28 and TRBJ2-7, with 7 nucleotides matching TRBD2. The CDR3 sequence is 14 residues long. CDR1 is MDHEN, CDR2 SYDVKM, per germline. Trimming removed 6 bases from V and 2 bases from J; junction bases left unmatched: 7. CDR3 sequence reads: CASRVAGSTYEQYF. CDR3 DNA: TGTGCCAGCAGGGTAGCGGGCAGTACCTACGAGCAGTACTTC.

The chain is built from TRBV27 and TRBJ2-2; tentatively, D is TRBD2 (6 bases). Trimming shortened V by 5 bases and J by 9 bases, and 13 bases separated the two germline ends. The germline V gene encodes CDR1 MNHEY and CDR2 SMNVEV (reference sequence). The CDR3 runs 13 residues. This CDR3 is CASSGDWSRELFF. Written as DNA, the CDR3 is TGTGCCAGCAGTGGGGACTGGTCGCGGGAGCTGTTTTTT.

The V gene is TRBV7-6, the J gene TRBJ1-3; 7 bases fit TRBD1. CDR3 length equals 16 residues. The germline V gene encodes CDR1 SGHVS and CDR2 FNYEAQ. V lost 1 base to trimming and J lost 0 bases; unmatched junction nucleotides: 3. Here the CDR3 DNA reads TGTGCCAGCAGCTTAGGGGGACAGAGCTCTGGAAACACCATATATTTT. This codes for CASSLGGQSSGNTIYF.